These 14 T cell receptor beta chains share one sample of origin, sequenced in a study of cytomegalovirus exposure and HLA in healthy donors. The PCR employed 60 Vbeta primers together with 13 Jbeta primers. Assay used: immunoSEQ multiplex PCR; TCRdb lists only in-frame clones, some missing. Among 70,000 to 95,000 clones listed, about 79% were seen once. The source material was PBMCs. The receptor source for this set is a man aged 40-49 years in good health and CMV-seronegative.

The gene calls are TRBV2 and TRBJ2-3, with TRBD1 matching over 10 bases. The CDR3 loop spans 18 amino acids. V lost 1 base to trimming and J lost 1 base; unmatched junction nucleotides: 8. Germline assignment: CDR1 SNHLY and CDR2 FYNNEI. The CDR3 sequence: CASSEGTGGPEGTDTQYF. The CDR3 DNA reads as TGTGCCAGCAGTGAAGGGACAGGGGGTCCGGAGGGCACAGATACGCAGTATTTT.

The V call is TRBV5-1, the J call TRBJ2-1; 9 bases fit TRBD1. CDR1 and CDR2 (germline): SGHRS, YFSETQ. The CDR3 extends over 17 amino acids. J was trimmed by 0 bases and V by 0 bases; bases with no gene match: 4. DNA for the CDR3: TGCGCCAGCAGCTTGGACGGACAGGGGAGCTCCTACAATGAGCAGTTCTTC. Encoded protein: CASSLDGQGSSYNEQFF.

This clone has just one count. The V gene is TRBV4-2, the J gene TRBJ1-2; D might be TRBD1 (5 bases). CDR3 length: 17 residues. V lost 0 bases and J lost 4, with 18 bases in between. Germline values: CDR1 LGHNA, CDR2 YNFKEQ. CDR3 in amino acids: CASSQDMPARGVYGYTF. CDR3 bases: TGTGCCAGCAGCCAAGATATGCCAGCCCGGGGGGTCTATGGCTACACCTTC.

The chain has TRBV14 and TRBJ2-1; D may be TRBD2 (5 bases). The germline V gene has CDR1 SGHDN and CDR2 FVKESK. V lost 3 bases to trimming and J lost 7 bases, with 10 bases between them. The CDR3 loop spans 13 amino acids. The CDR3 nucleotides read TGTGCCAGCAGCCAGATCGGAGGAAATGAGCAGTTCTTC. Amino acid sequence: CASSQIGGNEQFF.

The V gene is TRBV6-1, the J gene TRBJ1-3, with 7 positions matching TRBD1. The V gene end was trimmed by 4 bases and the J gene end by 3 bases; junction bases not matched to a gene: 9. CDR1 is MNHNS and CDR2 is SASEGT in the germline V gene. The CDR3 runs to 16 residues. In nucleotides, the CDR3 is TGTGCCAGCAGTGCTTCGACAGGGTATGGTGGAAACACCATATATTTT. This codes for CASSASTGYGGNTIYF.

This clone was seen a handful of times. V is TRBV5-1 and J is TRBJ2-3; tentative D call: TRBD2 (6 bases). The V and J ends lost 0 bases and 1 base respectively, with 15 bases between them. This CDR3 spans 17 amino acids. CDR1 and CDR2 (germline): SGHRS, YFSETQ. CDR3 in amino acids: CASSLAYFGGGTDTQYF. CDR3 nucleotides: TGCGCCAGCAGCTTGGCATATTTCGGGGGAGGCACAGATACGCAGTATTTT.

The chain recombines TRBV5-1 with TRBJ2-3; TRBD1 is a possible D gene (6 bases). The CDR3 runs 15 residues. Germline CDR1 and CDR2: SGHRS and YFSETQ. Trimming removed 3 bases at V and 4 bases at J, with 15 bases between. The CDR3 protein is CASSSRQASADTQYF. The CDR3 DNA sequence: TGCGCCAGCAGCTCGAGACAGGCTTCCGCAGATACGCAGTATTTT.

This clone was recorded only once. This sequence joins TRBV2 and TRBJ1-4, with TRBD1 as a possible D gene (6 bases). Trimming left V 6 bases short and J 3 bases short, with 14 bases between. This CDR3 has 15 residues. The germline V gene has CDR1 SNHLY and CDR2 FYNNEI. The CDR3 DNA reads TGTGCCAGCAGAGACTCGGGACATCCTAATGAAAAACTGTTTTTT. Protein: CASRDSGHPNEKLFF.

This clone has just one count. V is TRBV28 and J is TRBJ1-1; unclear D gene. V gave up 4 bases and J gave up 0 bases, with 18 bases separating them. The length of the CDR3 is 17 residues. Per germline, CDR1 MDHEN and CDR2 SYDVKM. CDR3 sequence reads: CASSSLRQAPLNTEAFF. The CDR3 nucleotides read TGTGCCAGCAGTTCTCTTAGGCAGGCTCCCCTGAACACTGAAGCTTTCTTT. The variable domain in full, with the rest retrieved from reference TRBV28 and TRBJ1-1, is DVKVTQSSRYLVKRTGEKVFLECVQDMDHENMFWYRQDPGLGLRLIYFSYDVKMKEKGDIPEGYSVSREKKERFSLILESASTNQTSMYLCASSSLRQAPLNTEAFFGQGTRLTVV.

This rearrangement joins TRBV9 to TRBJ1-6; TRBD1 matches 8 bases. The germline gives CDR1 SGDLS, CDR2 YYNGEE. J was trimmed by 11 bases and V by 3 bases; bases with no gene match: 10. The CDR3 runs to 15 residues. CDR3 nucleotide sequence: TGTGCCAGCAGCGGAGGGACAGGTCAGGGGACACCCCTCCACTTT. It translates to CASSGGTGQGTPLHF.

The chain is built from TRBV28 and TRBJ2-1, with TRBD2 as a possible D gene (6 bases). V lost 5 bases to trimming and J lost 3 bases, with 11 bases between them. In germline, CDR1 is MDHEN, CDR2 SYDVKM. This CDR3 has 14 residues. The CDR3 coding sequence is TGTGCCAGCAGTCCGGGACTGAACTACAATGAGCAGTTCTTC. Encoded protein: CASSPGLNYNEQFF.

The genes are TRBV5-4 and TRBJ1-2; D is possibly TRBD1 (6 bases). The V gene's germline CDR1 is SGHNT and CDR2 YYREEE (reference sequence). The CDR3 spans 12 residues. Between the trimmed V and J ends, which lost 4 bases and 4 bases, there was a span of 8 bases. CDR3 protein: CASSMTGYGYTF. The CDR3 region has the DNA TGTGCCAGCAGCATGACAGGCTATGGCTACACCTTC.

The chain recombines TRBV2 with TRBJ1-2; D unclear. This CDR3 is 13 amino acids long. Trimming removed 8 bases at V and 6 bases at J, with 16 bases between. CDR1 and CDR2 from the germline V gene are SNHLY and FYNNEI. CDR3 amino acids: CASLNSRRDGYTF. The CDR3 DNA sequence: TGTGCCAGCTTGAACAGCCGACGAGATGGCTACACCTTC.

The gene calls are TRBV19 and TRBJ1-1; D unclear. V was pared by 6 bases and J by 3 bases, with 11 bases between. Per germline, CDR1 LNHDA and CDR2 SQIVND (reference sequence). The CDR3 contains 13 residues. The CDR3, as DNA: TGTGCCAGTAGCCGACGGCGGGACACTGAAGCTTTCTTT. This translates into CASSRRRDTEAFF.